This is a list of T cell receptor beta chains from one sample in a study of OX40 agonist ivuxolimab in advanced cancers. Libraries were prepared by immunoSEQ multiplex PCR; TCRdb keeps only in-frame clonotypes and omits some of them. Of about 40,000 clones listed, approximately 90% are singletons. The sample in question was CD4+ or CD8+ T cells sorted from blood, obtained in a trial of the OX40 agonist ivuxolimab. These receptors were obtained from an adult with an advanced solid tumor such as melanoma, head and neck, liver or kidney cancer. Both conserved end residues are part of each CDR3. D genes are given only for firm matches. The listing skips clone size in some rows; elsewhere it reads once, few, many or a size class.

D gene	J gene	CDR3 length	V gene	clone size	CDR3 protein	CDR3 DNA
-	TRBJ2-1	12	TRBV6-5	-	CAIGGRPNEQFF	TGTGCCATTGGGGGGCGGCCCAATGAGCAGTTCTTC
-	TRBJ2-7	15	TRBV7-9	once	CASSPQTGYSYEQYF	TGTGCCAGCAGCCCACAGACAGGCTACTCCTACGAGCAGTACTTC
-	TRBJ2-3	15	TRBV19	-	CASSILWSGTDTQYF	TGTGCCAGTAGTATATTGTGGTCGGGGACAGATACGCAGTATTTT
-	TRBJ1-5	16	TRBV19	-	CASSPGGDWSNQPQHF	TGTGCCAGTAGTCCCGGGGGGGATTGGAGCAATCAGCCCCAGCATTTT
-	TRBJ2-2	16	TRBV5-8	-	CASTPGLGAVTGELFF	TGTGCCAGCACCCCCGGGCTGGGGGCGGTCACCGGGGAGCTGTTTTTT
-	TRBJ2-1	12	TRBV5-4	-	CASSLGQVEQFF	TGTGCCAGCAGCTTGGGGCAGGTGGAGCAGTTCTTC
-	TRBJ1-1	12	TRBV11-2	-	CASSFYGTEAFF	TGTGCCAGCAGCTTTTATGGCACTGAAGCTTTCTTT
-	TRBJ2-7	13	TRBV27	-	CASSLRPPYEQYF	TGTGCCAGCAGTCTCCGCCCCCCCTACGAGCAGTACTTC
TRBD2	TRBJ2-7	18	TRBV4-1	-	CASSQDRSGLAGGYEQYF	TGCGCCAGCAGCCAAGACAGGAGTGGACTAGCGGGAGGCTACGAGCAGTACTTC
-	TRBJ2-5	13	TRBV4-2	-	CASSLVLQETQYF	TGTGCCAGCAGCTTGGTGCTCCAAGAGACCCAGTACTTC
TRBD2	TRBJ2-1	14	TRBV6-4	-	CASSDSGENNEQFF	TGTGCCAGCAGTGATAGCGGGGAGAACAATGAGCAGTTCTTC
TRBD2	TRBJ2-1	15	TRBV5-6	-	CASSLTGGLPNEQFF	TGTGCCAGCAGCTTAACGGGGGGATTACCCAATGAGCAGTTCTTC
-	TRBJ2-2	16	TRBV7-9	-	CASSLNREMNTGELFF	TGTGCCAGCAGCCTAAACAGGGAAATGAACACCGGGGAGCTGTTTTTT
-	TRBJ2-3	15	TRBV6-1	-	CASSEVPLSTDTQYF	TGTGCCAGCAGTGAAGTTCCACTAAGCACAGATACGCAGTATTTT
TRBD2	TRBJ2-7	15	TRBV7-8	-	CASNPSASGTYEQYF	TGTGCCAGCAACCCCTCGGCTAGCGGTACCTACGAGCAGTACTTC
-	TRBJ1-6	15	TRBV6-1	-	CASTEGPIPRPALHF	TGTGCCAGCACCGAGGGGCCCATACCGCGTCCGGCCCTCCACTTT
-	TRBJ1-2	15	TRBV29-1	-	CSVEPGGELHYGYTF	TGCAGCGTTGAACCAGGAGGGGAATTGCACTATGGCTACACCTTC
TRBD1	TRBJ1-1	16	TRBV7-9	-	CASSFGPGQGFTEAFF	TGTGCCAGCAGCTTTGGCCCGGGACAGGGTTTCACTGAAGCTTTCTTT
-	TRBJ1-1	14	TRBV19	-	CASSIISLRFGAFF	TGTGCCAGTAGTATCATCTCTCTCCGGTTCGGAGCTTTCTTT
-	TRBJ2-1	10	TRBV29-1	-	CSVAFPEQFF	TGCAGCGTGGCATTTCCTGAGCAGTTCTTC